Presented here are 24 T cell receptor beta chains from one specimen sequenced in a study of shared clonotypes between healthy human individuals. Measured with immunoSEQ multiplex PCR; TCRdb has only the in-frame clones, and not every one. The table includes over 1.5 million clones, roughly 98% detected once. The specimen sequenced was naive CD4+ T cells sorted from blood. Subset reported: CD45RA+ positively selected. The source is a man aged 30 to 39 in good health.

This clone has a single count. CDR3: CSVWSYEQYF. The DNA of the CDR3 is TGCAGCGTTTGGAGTTACGAGCAGTACTTC. The chain links TRBV29-1 to TRBJ2-7, with unresolved D. CDR3 length equals 10 residues. Trimming removed 5 bases at V and 4 bases at J, with 6 bases between. Germline values: CDR1 SQVTM, CDR2 ANQGSEA.

The chain has TRBV7-9 and TRBJ1-6; the D gene is possibly TRBD1 (5 bases). The CDR3 contains 17 residues. V lost 3 bases, J lost 9 bases, and 21 bases lay in between. CDR1 SEHNR and CDR2 FQNEAQ come from the germline V gene (reference sequence). CDR3 sequence: CASSFSSGPDPSSPLHF. DNA for the CDR3: TGTGCCAGCAGCTTCTCGTCAGGGCCGGATCCTAGTTCACCCCTCCACTTT.

The V call is TRBV30, the J call TRBJ1-3; no clear D. V lost 5 bases and J 4 bases, leaving 9 bases between the germline ends. The CDR3 runs to 12 residues. Germline V gene sequence: CDR1 GTSNPN, CDR2 SVGIG (reference sequence). CDR3 nucleotides: TGTGCCTGGGAAATAGGCGGAAACACCATATATTTT. Protein sequence: CAWEIGGNTIYF.

V is TRBV5-4 and J is TRBJ2-1; D is perhaps TRBD1 or TRBD2 (5 bases each). The V end was cut by 1 base, the J end by 1 base, with 9 bases between. The germline CDR1 and CDR2 sequences are SGHNT and YYREEE (reference sequence). There are 15 residues in the CDR3. The CDR3 coding sequence is TGTGCCAGCAGCTTGTTGGGGGTGTCCTACAATGAGCAGTTCTTC. Translated, it gives CASSLLGVSYNEQFF.

The CDR3 bases are TGTGCCAGCAGCTTGGGTGTAGATACGCAGTATTTT. The encoded protein is CASSLGVDTQYF. The chain carries TRBV5-5 and TRBJ2-3; D remains ambiguous. The CDR3 is 12 residues long. Germline V gives CDR1 SGHKS, CDR2 YYEKEE (reference sequence). V was cut by 0 bases and J by 5 bases, with 4 bases left in between.

The V call is TRBV18, the J call TRBJ1-2; D remains unclear. Germline CDR1 reads KGHSH; CDR2 reads LQKENI. The CDR3 sequence is 14 residues long. V lost 2 bases to trimming and J lost 6 bases, with 13 bases between them. CDR3 bases: TGTGCCAGCTCACCAATCCAGGTGAGCAATGGCTACACCTTC. This translates into CASSPIQVSNGYTF.

The chain is built from TRBV7-6 and TRBJ2-2, with D unclear. Germline V gene data show CDR1 as SGHVS and CDR2 as FNYEAQ. Trimming cost V 1 base and J 5 bases, with 5 bases left between them. The CDR3 is 13 amino acids. For the CDR3, the DNA is TGTGCCAGCAGCTTAGGTCAGACCGGGGAGCTGTTTTTT. Amino acids: CASSLGQTGELFF.

Worth noting for this clone: Other DNA sequences from this sample encode an identical CDR3 as well. The chain couples TRBV20-1 to TRBJ2-1, with D possibly matching TRBD2 (5 bases). Germline CDR1 reads DFQATT; CDR2 reads SNEGSKA (reference sequence). The CDR3 is 10 residues long. Trimming cost V 5 bases and J 9 bases, with 8 bases left between them. The CDR3 is CSASRGEQFF. The CDR3, as DNA: TGCAGTGCTTCCCGGGGTGAGCAGTTCTTC.

V is TRBV21-1 and J is TRBJ2-7; the DNA was not used to check the table's D call, TRBD2. TRBV21-1 is annotated as a pseudogene. The CDR3 runs 13 residues. CDR3 region: CASWRRGGYEQYF. CDR3 sequence (DNA): TGTGCCAGCTGGAGAAGGGGGGGATACGAGCAGTACTTC.

On this clone: Other DNA sequences from this sample encode an identical CDR3 as well. CDR3 residues: CASSLDGRARNEQFF. The CDR3 DNA reads as TGTGCCAGCAGCTTAGACGGGAGGGCCAGAAATGAGCAGTTCTTC. V is TRBV7-9 and J is TRBJ2-1, with 8 bases identical to TRBD2. The CDR3 has 15 residues. The V gene's germline CDR1 is SEHNR and CDR2 FQNEAQ (reference sequence). After removal of 1 base from V and 7 bases from J, the junction contained 6 bases not matched to a gene.

This rearrangement joins TRBV7-9 to TRBJ2-6; D gene unclear. Per germline, CDR1 SEHNR and CDR2 FQNEAQ (reference sequence). V lost 5 bases and J lost 3, with 8 bases in between. The CDR3 sequence is 14 residues long. This CDR3 reads CASSKKGGANVLTF. For the CDR3, the DNA is TGTGCCAGCAGCAAGAAAGGTGGGGCCAACGTCCTGACTTTC.

The V call is TRBV12-5, the J call TRBJ2-7, with D unresolved. The CDR3 length is 12 residues. CDR1 and CDR2 (germline): LGHNT, FRNRAP. The V and J ends lost 1 base and 6 bases respectively, with 7 bases between them. CDR3 residues: CASGLGIGEQYF. CDR3 nucleotides: TGTGCTAGTGGTTTGGGAATTGGCGAGCAGTACTTC.

This chain connects TRBV2 to TRBJ1-2; D remains unclear. The CDR3 runs 11 residues. The V end was cut by 11 bases, the J end by 1 base, with 8 bases between. CDR1 is SNHLY, CDR2 FYNNEI, per germline. As DNA, the CDR3 is TGTGCCTTAGGCGGTAACTATGGCTACACCTTC. As protein: CALGGNYGYTF.

The gene calls are TRBV7-2 and TRBJ2-2, with 7 bases aligning to TRBD2. Germline values: CDR1 SGHTA, CDR2 FQGNSA. The CDR3 is 16 residues long. The V and J ends lost 5 bases and 1 base, in that order; junction bases with no gene match: 7. The CDR3 loop is CASSPGGGRNTGELFF. The CDR3, as DNA: TGTGCCAGCAGCCCCGGAGGCGGGAGGAACACCGGGGAGCTGTTTTTT. The entire variable domain, with the rest obtained from reference TRBV7-2 and TRBJ2-2, is as follows: GAGVSQSPSNKVTEKGKDVELRCDPISGHTALYWYRQSLGQGLEFLIYFQGNSAPDKSGLPSDRFSAERTGGSVSTLTIQRTQQEDSAVYLCASSPGGGRNTGELFFGEGSRLTVL.

The V and J genes are TRBV28 and TRBJ2-5, with 7 bases aligning to TRBD2. Trimming at V came to 6 bases and at J to 1 base, leaving 5 bases not matched to a gene. Germline-derived CDR1 and CDR2 are MDHEN and SYDVKM. The CDR3 has 14 residues. The CDR3 nucleotides read TGTGCCAGCAGCCTTACTAGCGCCCAAGAGACCCAGTACTTC. Its protein product is CASSLTSAQETQYF.

The gene calls are TRBV29-1 and TRBJ2-7, with 7 bases fitting TRBD2. Germline V lookup: CDR1 SQVTM, CDR2 ANQGSEA. This CDR3 has 13 amino acids. The junction had 8 bases not matched to a gene; V was cut back by 4 bases and J by 5 bases. Here the CDR3 DNA reads TGCAGCGTTGTTGGGGGAGGGGTAGACGAGCAGTACTTC. Protein sequence: CSVVGGGVDEQYF.

This clone was counted once. V is TRBV5-1 and J is TRBJ1-4; the D gene is possibly TRBD1 (6 bases). CDR1 SGHRS and CDR2 YFSETQ come from the germline V gene. The CDR3 is 15 amino acids. V was clipped by 3 bases and J by 1 base, with 10 bases between them. The CDR3 DNA sequence: TGCGCCAGCAGCTCGGACAGCAGAACTAATGAAAAACTGTTTTTT. Its translation: CASSSDSRTNEKLFF.

Details on this clone: The same CDR3 also results from other DNA sequences found in this sample. V usage is TRBV5-1 and J usage is TRBJ1-1, with D tentatively TRBD1 (5 bases). Germline-derived CDR1 and CDR2 are SGHRS and YFSETQ. With 0 bases removed from V and 4 bases from J, the gap between germline ends came to 10 bases. The CDR3 spans 14 residues. The CDR3 here is CASSLDPGGTEAFF. Written as DNA, the CDR3 is TGCGCCAGCAGCTTGGATCCCGGGGGCACTGAAGCTTTCTTT.

V and J are TRBV15 and TRBJ2-1; 15 nucleotides agree with TRBD2. Looked up from germline, CDR1 is LNHNV and CDR2 is YYDKDF (reference sequence). The CDR3 length is 18 residues. Trimming cost V 0 bases and J 7 bases; bases outside gene matches: 7. The CDR3 DNA follows: TGTGCCACCAGCAGAGATCCCGGACTAGCGGGAGGGCTTAATGAGCAGTTCTTC. The encoded protein is CATSRDPGLAGGLNEQFF. The full variable domain, rest sourced from reference TRBV15 and TRBJ2-1, is DAMVIQNPRYQVTQFGKPVTLSCSQTLNHNVMYWYQQKSSQAPKLLFHYYDKDFNNEADTPDNFQSRRPNTSFCFLDIRSPGLGDTAMYLCATSRDPGLAGGLNEQFFGPGTRLTVL.

For this clone: Different DNA sequences within this sample yield the same CDR3. This sequence joins TRBV18 and TRBJ1-1; D gene unclear. The V gene lost 2 bases and the J gene lost 1 base, with 5 bases spanning the gap. Germline loops: CDR1 KGHSH, CDR2 LQKENI. CDR3 length equals 13 residues. CDR3 in amino acids: CASSPTKNTEAFF. CDR3 nucleotides: TGTGCCAGCTCACCAACTAAGAACACTGAAGCTTTCTTT.

J is TRBJ2-7 and V is TRBV19, with TRBD1 identical over 8 bases. This CDR3 has 13 amino acids. CDR1 and CDR2 (germline): LNHDA, SQIVND (reference sequence). Unmatched junction bases numbered 4, after V lost 4 bases and J lost 5 bases. DNA for the CDR3: TGTGCCAGTAGTACTACAGGGGGAGACGAGCAGTACTTC. Translating gives CASSTTGGDEQYF.

DNA for the CDR3: TGCAGCGTGAGAGTAGGGGGACAGACTGAAAAACTGTTTTTT. Protein product: CSVRVGGQTEKLFF. The chain is built from TRBV29-1 and TRBJ1-4, with 7 positions matching TRBD1. Trimming at V came to 6 bases and at J to 7 bases, leaving 11 bases not matched to a gene. Germline lookup yields CDR1 SQVTM and CDR2 ANQGSEA. The CDR3 covers 14 residues.

The chain is built from TRBV5-4 and TRBJ1-1, with a possible D match to TRBD1 (5 bases). Trimming took 1 base from V and 4 from J, leaving 14 bases between them. There are 15 residues in the CDR3. Germline lookup yields CDR1 SGHNT and CDR2 YYREEE (reference sequence). The CDR3 sequence is CASSLRQRVGTEAFF. Written as DNA, the CDR3 is TGTGCCAGCAGCTTGAGACAGCGTGTGGGCACTGAAGCTTTCTTT.

The V call is TRBV28, the J call TRBJ1-5; 7 positions match TRBD1. The CDR3 runs to 13 residues. The V gene end was trimmed by 5 bases and the J gene end by 7 bases; junction bases not matched to a gene: 5. Germline V gene data show CDR1 as MDHEN and CDR2 as SYDVKM. The CDR3 loop reads CASSRSGGQPQHF. CDR3 DNA sequence: TGTGCCAGCAGTCGGTCAGGGGGGCAGCCCCAGCATTTT.